This T cell receptor beta chain was identified during a study of blood T cell dynamics during melanoma immunotherapy. Study-wide points: Disease-control patients' PBMC repertoires became either more clonal or more diverse at W3.

Sequencing was performed with immunoSEQ multiplex PCR; in TCRdb, only in-frame clones are kept and a portion is missing. The sample contains 14,000 to 15,000 clones, roughly nine tenths of which appear only once. Note on this clone: Its antigen is as yet unknown.

CDR3 length: 17 residues. Trimming left V 3 bases short and J 1 base short, with 16 bases between. CDR1 and CDR2 (germline): KGHSH, LQKENI. The sample's time point: week 3, after first cycle of checkpoint inhibitor. The sample here was blood, taken from a patient treated with checkpoint blockade. The chain employs TRBV18 and TRBJ2-1; TRBD1 is a possible D gene (5 bases). This clonotype originated in a human donor with melanoma. The CDR3 spells CASSPDIKKGSYNEQFF. The DNA for the CDR3 is TGTGCCAGCTCACCGGACATCAAAAAGGGTTCCTACAATGAGCAGTTCTTC. Looking up the rest from reference TRBV18 and TRBJ2-1 gives the full variable domain: NAGVMQNPRHLVRRRGQEARLRCSPMKGHSHVYWYRQLPEEGLKFMVYLQKENIIDESGMPKERFSAEFPKEGPSILRIQQVVRGDSAAYFCASSPDIKKGSYNEQFFGPGTRLTVL.